The T cell receptor beta chain under discussion was sequenced for a study of cytomegalovirus exposure and HLA in healthy donors. Findings and caveats of the study: Per a later analysis, HLA-associated TCR beta chains showed more clonal expansion than other, equally common TCR beta chains.

CDR1 is MNHEY and CDR2 is SVGAGI in the germline V gene. Deletions cut 2 bases from V and 6 bases from J, with 10 bases between. This CDR3 has 14 residues. Amplification used 60 Vbeta primers and 13 Jbeta primers. Here immunoSEQ multiplex PCR was the method, and the copy in TCRdb shows in-frame clones only, minus some. This sample has about 120,000 clones; roughly 86% occur once, and the top ten carry about 1.8%. On this clone: Its antigen is still unknown.

Specimen: PBMCs. This clonotype originated in a man aged 40-55 years in good health and CMV-seronegative. V usage is TRBV6-5 and J usage is TRBJ1-4; D is undetermined. This chain's CDR3 is CASSYRQTYEKLFF. The CDR3 coding sequence is TGTGCCAGCAGTTACAGGCAGACTTATGAAAAACTGTTTTTT.